The source of this T cell receptor (beta chain) is a study of CD8 T cells in Susac syndrome. For the study at large: Sequenced Susac syndrome patients included five or six with active disease and eight who were in remission.

Negative isolation yielded CD8+ and CD4+ T cells; FACS enriched TEMRA cells. V was trimmed by 5 bases and J by 3 bases, leaving 14 bases between them. The CDR3 consists of 15 residues. Reverse transcription of roughly 0.5 to 1 ug RNA was carried out with random hexamers. TCRdb itself ran the immunoSEQ multiplex PCR reads through MiXCR, one entry per CDR3 protein. The data show 210,000 or so distinct CDR3 sequences, 94% seen once. The clonotype comes from a human donor with Susac syndrome. The sequencing input was CD4+ T cells from PBMCs. This chain uses TRBV12-3 or TRBV12-4 with TRBJ2-1; D assignment may be TRBD1 or TRBD2 (5 bases each). The CDR3: CASSPGGSFYNEQFF. For the CDR3, the DNA is TGTGCCAGCAGTCCTGGGGGATCCTTCTACAATGAGCAGTTCTTC.